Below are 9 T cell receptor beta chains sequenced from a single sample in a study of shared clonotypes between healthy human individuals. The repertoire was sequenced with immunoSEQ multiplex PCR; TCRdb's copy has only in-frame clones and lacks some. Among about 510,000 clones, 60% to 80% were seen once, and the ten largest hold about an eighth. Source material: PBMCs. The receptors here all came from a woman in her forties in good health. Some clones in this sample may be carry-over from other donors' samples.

The chain's CDR3 is CAIKQGAWNEQFF. The CDR3 DNA follows: TGTGCCATCAAGCAGGGGGCGTGGAATGAGCAGTTCTTC. The chain couples TRBV10-3 to TRBJ2-1; TRBD1 matches 8 bases. From germline, CDR1 is ENHRY and CDR2 SYGVKD. CDR3 length: 13 residues. V lost 7 bases and J lost 7; bases outside the gene matches: 6.

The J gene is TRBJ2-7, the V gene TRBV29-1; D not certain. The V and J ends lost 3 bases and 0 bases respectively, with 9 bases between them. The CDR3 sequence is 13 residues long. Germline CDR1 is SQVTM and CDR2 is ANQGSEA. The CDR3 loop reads CSVDEPDSYEQYF. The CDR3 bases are TGCAGCGTTGATGAGCCGGACTCCTACGAGCAGTACTTC.

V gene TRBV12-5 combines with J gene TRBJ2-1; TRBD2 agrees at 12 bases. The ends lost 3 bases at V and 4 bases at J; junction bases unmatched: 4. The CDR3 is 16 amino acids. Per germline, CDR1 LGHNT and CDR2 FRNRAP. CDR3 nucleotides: TGTGCTAGTGGTTTCACAGGACTAGCGGGATACAATGAGCAGTTCTTC. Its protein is CASGFTGLAGYNEQFF. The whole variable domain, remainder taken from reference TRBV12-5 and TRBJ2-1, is DARVTQTPRHKVTEMGQEVTMRCQPILGHNTVFWYRQTMMQGLELLAYFRNRAPLDDSGMPKDRFSAEMPDATLATLKIQPSEPRDSAVYFCASGFTGLAGYNEQFFGPGTRLTVL.

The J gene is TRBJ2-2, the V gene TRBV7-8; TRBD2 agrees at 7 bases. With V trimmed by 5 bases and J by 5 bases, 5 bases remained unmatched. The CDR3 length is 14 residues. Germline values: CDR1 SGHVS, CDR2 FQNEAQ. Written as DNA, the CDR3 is TGTGCCAGCAGCAAACTAGCGCTTACCGGGGAGCTGTTTTTT. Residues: CASSKLALTGELFF.

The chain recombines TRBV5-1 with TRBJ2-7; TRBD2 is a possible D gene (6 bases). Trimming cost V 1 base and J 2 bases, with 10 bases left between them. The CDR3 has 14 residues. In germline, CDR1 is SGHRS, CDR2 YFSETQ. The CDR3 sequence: CASSLFWGAYEQYF. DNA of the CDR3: TGCGCCAGCAGCTTGTTCTGGGGGGCCTACGAGCAGTACTTC.

This CDR3 is CASSTSDRNTEAFF. The CDR3 DNA follows: TGCGCCAGCAGCACTTCAGACAGGAACACTGAAGCTTTCTTT. The gene calls are TRBV5-1 and TRBJ1-1; D is perhaps TRBD1 (5 bases). The germline V gene encodes CDR1 SGHRS and CDR2 YFSETQ. This CDR3 has 14 residues. V gave up 4 bases and J gave up 1 base, with 11 bases separating them.

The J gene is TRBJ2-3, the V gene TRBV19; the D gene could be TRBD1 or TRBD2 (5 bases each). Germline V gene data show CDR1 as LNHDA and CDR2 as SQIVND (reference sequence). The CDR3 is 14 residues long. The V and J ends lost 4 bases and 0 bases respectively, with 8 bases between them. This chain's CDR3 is CASSNGDSTDTQYF. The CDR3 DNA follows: TGTGCCAGTAGTAACGGGGACAGCACAGATACGCAGTATTTT.

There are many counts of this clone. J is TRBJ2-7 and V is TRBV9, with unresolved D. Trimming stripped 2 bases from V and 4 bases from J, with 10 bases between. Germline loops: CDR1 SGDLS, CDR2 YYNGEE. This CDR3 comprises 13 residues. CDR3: CASSVIDGYEQYF. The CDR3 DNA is TGTGCCAGCAGCGTGATTGATGGTTACGAGCAGTACTTC.

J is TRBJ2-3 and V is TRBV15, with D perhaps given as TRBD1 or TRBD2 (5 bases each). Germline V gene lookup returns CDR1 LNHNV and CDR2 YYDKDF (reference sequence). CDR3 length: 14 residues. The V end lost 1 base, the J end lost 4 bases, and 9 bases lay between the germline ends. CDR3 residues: CATSRGGTADTQYF. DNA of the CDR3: TGTGCCACCAGCAGAGGGGGGACCGCAGATACGCAGTATTTT.